This entry lists 9 T cell receptor beta chains sequenced from one sample in a study of lymphopenia after photon versus proton radiotherapy. Sequencing was performed with immunoSEQ multiplex PCR; in TCRdb, only in-frame clones are kept and a portion is missing. The data contain around 2,700 clones, approximately 94% of them singletons. The sequencing used peripheral blood, collected from a patient treated with photon-based radiotherapy. These receptors were taken from a woman in her sixties or seventies with pancreatic cancer.

This clone was seen once. The chain joins TRBV4-2 to TRBJ2-2; D is possibly TRBD1 or TRBD2 (5 bases each). CDR1 and CDR2 from the germline V gene are LGHNA and YNFKEQ. Trimming pared 4 bases from V and 0 bases from J, leaving 9 bases between. The CDR3 runs to 15 residues. The chain's CDR3 is CASSPGRTNTGELFF. In DNA, the CDR3 is TGTGCCAGCAGCCCGGGACGGACGAACACCGGGGAGCTGTTTTTT.

This chain joins TRBV13 and TRBJ2-3; 9 nucleotides align to TRBD2. Germline V lookup: CDR1 PRHDT, CDR2 FYEKMQ (reference sequence). This CDR3 has 16 residues. After removal of 5 bases from V and 2 bases from J, the junction contained 8 bases not matched to a gene. Here the CDR3 DNA reads TGTGCCAGCAGCGATAGCGGGAGTGGGTTCACAGATACGCAGTATTTT. It yields the protein CASSDSGSGFTDTQYF.

This chain connects TRBV4-1 to TRBJ1-1; possibly TRBD1 for D (6 bases). Germline CDR1 reads MGHRA; CDR2 reads YSYEKL. Trimming pared 1 base from V and 3 bases from J, leaving 12 bases between. The CDR3 runs to 15 residues. The CDR3 loop is CASSQGGNRDTEAFF. CDR3 nucleotides: TGCGCCAGCAGCCAAGGGGGGAACAGGGACACTGAAGCTTTCTTT.

The CDR3 nucleotides are TGTGCCAGCAGTTCCCCCAAGCGGGAGCCCACCGGGGAGCTGTTTTTT. Translated: CASSSPKREPTGELFF. The rearrangement uses TRBV28 and TRBJ2-2; 8 nucleotides align to TRBD2. The CDR3 is 16 amino acids. V trimming: 4 bases; J trimming: 4 bases; junction bases outside the gene matches: 8. Looked up from germline, CDR1 is MDHEN and CDR2 is SYDVKM.

The chain combines TRBV2 with TRBJ2-1; TRBD2 matches 8 bases. Germline lookup yields CDR1 SNHLY and CDR2 FYNNEI. The CDR3 covers 17 residues. J was trimmed by 4 bases and V by 3 bases; bases with no gene match: 11. The CDR3 sequence: CASSDGREAMLYNEQFF. CDR3 sequence (DNA): TGTGCCAGCAGTGATGGGCGGGAGGCCATGCTTTACAATGAGCAGTTCTTC.

This clone appeared once. The chain links TRBV9 to TRBJ2-3; D unclear. V dropped 4 bases and J dropped 3 bases, with 18 bases sitting between them. CDR1 SGDLS and CDR2 YYNGEE come from the germline V gene. The CDR3 runs to 16 residues. As DNA, the CDR3 is TGTGCCAGCAGCTCACACCCGAGTGTTCCAACAGATACGCAGTATTTT. Its translation is CASSSHPSVPTDTQYF.

This chain links TRBV5-1 with TRBJ1-1; 10 bases are a match to TRBD1. The germline gives CDR1 SGHRS, CDR2 YFSETQ. CDR3 size: 15 residues. The V and J ends lost 4 bases and 0 bases, in that order; junction bases with no gene match: 3. The CDR3 DNA follows: TGCGCCAGCAGCCCGGGGACAGGGGTGAACACTGAAGCTTTCTTT. It yields the protein CASSPGTGVNTEAFF.

The gene calls are TRBV19 and TRBJ2-1, with 14 bases identical to TRBD2. CDR1 LNHDA and CDR2 SQIVND come from the germline V gene (reference sequence). The CDR3 is made up of 15 amino acids. The J segment lost 6 bases and the V segment lost 4 bases, leaving 2 bases of the junction unmatched. The DNA for the CDR3 is TGTGCCAGTAGTAAGGGACTAGCGGGAGTCAATGAGCAGTTCTTC. Translated: CASSKGLAGVNEQFF. Combining the CDR3 with reference TRBV19 and TRBJ2-1 gives the whole variable domain DGGITQSPKYLFRKEGQNVTLSCEQNLNHDAMYWYRQDPGQGLRLIYYSQIVNDFQKGDIAEGYSVSREKKESFPLTVTSAQKNPTAFYLCASSKGLAGVNEQFFGPGTRLTVL.

This chain joins TRBV7-2 and TRBJ2-5, with 15 positions matching TRBD2. The CDR3 is 17 residues long. V was clipped by 4 bases and J by 5 bases; unmatched bases: 8. The germline V gene encodes CDR1 SGHTA and CDR2 FQGNSA. The CDR3 region is CASSYRTSGRGKETQYF. The CDR3 region has the DNA TGTGCCAGCAGCTACAGGACTAGCGGGAGGGGGAAGGAGACCCAGTACTTC.